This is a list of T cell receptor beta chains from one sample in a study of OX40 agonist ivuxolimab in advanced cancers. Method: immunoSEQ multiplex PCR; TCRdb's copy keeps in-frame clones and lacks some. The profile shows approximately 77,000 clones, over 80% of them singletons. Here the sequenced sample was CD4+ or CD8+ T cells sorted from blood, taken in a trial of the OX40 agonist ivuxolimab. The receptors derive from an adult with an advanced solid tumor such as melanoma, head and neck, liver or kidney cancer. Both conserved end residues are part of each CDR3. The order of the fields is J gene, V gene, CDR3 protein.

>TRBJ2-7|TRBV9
CASSATSPAYEQYF
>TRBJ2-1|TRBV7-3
CASSAGSSYNEQFF
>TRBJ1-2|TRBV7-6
CASSPGGSIRGYTF
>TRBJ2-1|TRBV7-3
CASSLDRERAEQFF
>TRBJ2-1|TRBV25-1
CASSPQGLNEQFF
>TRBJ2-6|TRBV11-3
CASSLGRGLGANVLTF
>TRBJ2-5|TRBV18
CASSRDSGETQYF
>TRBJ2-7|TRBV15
CATSRDLGYEQYF
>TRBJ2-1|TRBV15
CATSREMAGGPGSSYNEQFF
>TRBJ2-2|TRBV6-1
CASSLDRAVGELFF
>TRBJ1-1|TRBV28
CASSYANTEAFF
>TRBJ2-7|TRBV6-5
CASMRGGTNSYEQYF